This T cell receptor beta chain comes out of a study of CD8+ T cells in alopecia areata. Study overall: For the treated group, dosing was oral tofacitinib at 5 to 10 mg twice daily. Study results and limitations: Scalp sample data also include resident alphabeta T cells from normal skin. Across lesional scalp, and particularly alopecia totalis/universalis, clonality surpassed that of normal scalp.

Extraction and reverse transcription of RNA yielded cDNA as the sequencing template. Repertoires were generated with immunoSEQ multiplex PCR, while TCRdb's copy carries only in-frame clones and drops some. The table has fewer than 250,000 clones, around 62% seen once; the top ten hold approximately 0.5%. Concerning this clone: Its antigen remains unknown.

This sample comprised CD4+ T cells sorted from blood, obtained at week 0. The sequence derives from a human donor with alopecia areata.

In DNA form, the CDR3 reads TGTGCCAGTACCACGGAGCCTCGGCAGGGACGTGGCTACACCTTC. It is translated as CASTTEPRQGRGYTF. This chain connects TRBV19 to TRBJ1-2, with a weak D call TRBD1 (5 bases). Trimming took 7 bases from V and 7 from J, leaving 22 bases between them. Germline V gene data show CDR1 as LNHDA and CDR2 as SQIVND (reference sequence). This CDR3 spans 15 amino acids.